What follows describes a single T cell receptor (beta chain). Its antigen is still unknown. There are no base qualities to consult, and no much larger clone falls within one base. Library preparation was by the immunoSEQ multiplex PCR assay. For the multiplex PCR, a mixture combining 60 forward primers for TCR Vbeta segments and 13 reverse primers for TCR Jbeta segments was used. A multiplex PCR assay on genomic DNA amplified the CDR3 region of rearranged TCR beta genes. The amplified TCR beta libraries were sequenced on the Illumina HiSeq System as 87-base-pair reads. As for the original processing: A later analysis counted tens of millions of unique TCR beta chains across the roughly 700 repertoires, and 10 million to 11 million of these chains were shared by at least two donors. Raw reads were error-corrected and collapsed into unique sequences with a nearest-neighbor algorithm that merged closely related sequences to remove PCR and sequencing errors. To assign V, D and J gene segments, CDR3 sequences were aligned to IMGT reference sequences. For a sequence to be retained, a match of at least six nucleotides was required to both a V gene segment and a J gene segment. A rearrangement was called productive if the CDR3 had no stop codons and remained in frame with V and J, and every other rearrangement was called non-productive. Following IMGT convention, CDR3 was defined as the stretch from the second conserved V-encoded cysteine to the conserved J-encoded phenylalanine. Sequences without an unambiguous match to a single V gene segment were excluded from the earlier analysis of a few hundred of the donors. An earlier analysis of some 500 of the donors classified V segments as functional when productive rearrangements were above 56.7% and as segregating when the standard deviation between donors was above 5%. A statistical classification framework was built to diagnose cytomegalovirus status from the catalog of TCR beta chain sequences. A later analysis assigned V and J genes by comparing TCR nucleotide sequences with IMGT/GENE-DB human TR gene sequences. In a later analysis, CDR3 sequences and most-parsimonious VDJ recombination scenarios were assigned using the TCRdist pipeline. In a later analysis, every TCR beta chain was defined by the combination of its CDR3 amino acid sequence and its V-gene family, and reads without a unique V-gene family were dropped. As a way to deal with suspected cross-contamination and a sequencing artifact, a later analysis dropped roughly 620 nucleotide sequences that were highly shared and had low generation probability. In a later analysis, a clonal expansion index was calculated for each public chain from normalized within-repertoire ranks of inferred template counts. In a later analysis, generation probabilities were computed using a VDJ recombination model fitted to out-of-frame rearrangements, and the results were checked against IGoR. In a later analysis, hypergeometric tests were used to score TCR-TCR, TCR-HLA and TCR-CMV co-occurrence, with a repertoire-size bias correction applied to TCR pairs. False discovery rates were estimated in a later analysis by permuting HLA or CMV assignments 20 times. In a later analysis, co-occurring TCRs were grouped using DBSCAN, and TCRdist sequence similarity was added for clustering within HLA-allele-positive subsets. Repertoires with fewer than 30,000 or more than 120,000 public chains were left out of co-occurrence clustering, as were five repertoires with anomalous nucleotide sharing. TCRdb carries this immuneACCESS record with in-frame sequences only. Its versions omit some clonotypes, under half of them owing to an unresolved V gene in the studies checked, with the rest unexplained. Clone size and V and J calls were adopted from that table, with D and trimming inferred from the DNA. This sample lists 130,000 or so clones; about three quarters were detected once. The biggest ten clones account for 6.3% of the sample.

This sample is drawn from a study of cytomegalovirus exposure and HLA in healthy donors (dated by TCRdb to 2017 to 2019). As for the study more broadly: In an earlier analysis of fewer than 750 of the donors, 276 Gb of sequence data and just under 120 million unique TCR beta sequences from roughly 180 million T cells were reported. Donor age, sex, ethnicity and CMV serostatus were compiled alongside the repertoire data. An earlier analysis of a few hundred of the donors applied high-throughput TCR beta sequencing to assess whether each TCR beta V gene segment acted as functional or pseudogenic. The number of typed donors differed by locus: roughly 620-630 for A, B, C, DRB1 and DQB1; 522 for DQA1; around 580 for DPA1; and roughly 470 for DPB1. The study was designed to test whether signatures of past pathogen exposure could be identified by cataloging public T cell receptors. To predict cytomegalovirus infection status, the study brought together high-throughput TCR immunosequencing, statistical association of individual TCRs with disease status, and machine learning. HLA typing included class I and class II loci at four-digit resolution. In addition to the first cohort of around 670 subjects, a separate validation cohort of 120 different subjects was used. Using immunosequencing, the study profiled T cell repertoires from 666 subjects and related those repertoires to cytomegalovirus serostatus. A later genetic analysis took genome-wide SNP genotypes for about 65% of the roughly 670 donors and used that subset as a discovery cohort. Across around 400 genotyped donors of the cohort, an average of about 200,000 unique TCR beta nucleotide sequences per donor were sequenced, and roughly 18% of those sequences were non-productive. An early release that covered about 600 HLA-typed donors contained approximately 300 gigabases of sequencing data and approximately 85 million unique TCR sequences. Because of strong linkage in the cohort, four to six DR-DQ haplotypes were treated as single units for association and clustering. A later analysis re-analyzed previously published TCR beta repertoires from 600 to 850 donors and added high-resolution HLA genotyping to study TCR occurrence patterns. Every discovery cohort repertoire had been produced on one sequencing platform. The later analysis used no new phenotypic data to find candidate immune exposures, relying instead on TCR beta sequences and their occurrence across donors. Among the roughly 400 genotyped donors, approximately 81% belonged to the genetic ancestry cluster associated with self-reported Caucasian donors. Study-wide findings and limitations: A further reported finding was that TCR beta sequences accurately predicted the HLA-A and HLA-B alleles for most subjects in the first cohort. The sequencing pipeline was judged likely to have produced a cluster of highly shared sequence variants as a technical artifact. A few of the identified cytomegalovirus-associated TCR beta chains were confirmed in vitro to be specific for cytomegalovirus antigens. The classifier was reported to diagnose cytomegalovirus status with high specificity and sensitivity in both the original and validation cohorts. Linkage disequilibrium might explain the correlated functional status among segregating V segments, but an unknown experimental factor could not be ruled out. The authors suggested that the approach could potentially be generalized to other disease states and immunological phenotypes. A later genetic analysis associated a missense DCLRE1C variant with V-gene and J-gene trimming of TCR beta chains, and an independent cohort replicated the association. A later analysis found that HLA-associated TCR beta chains were more clonally expanded and had lower generation probabilities than equally common non-associated chains. In a later genetic analysis, fewer N-insertions in productive TCRs were reported among donors in an Asian-associated ancestry cluster than the 666-donor mean. Most CMV-associated TCR beta chains appeared to be HLA-restricted in a later analysis, and the HLA associations seemed to be driven largely by CMV exposure. Most TCR sequences were seen in very few donors, while some public TCRs were found in many individuals. Several of the top co-occurrence clusters appeared to be linked to parvovirus B19, influenza, CMV and Epstein-Barr virus, according to a later analysis. A later analysis associated 16,951 TCR beta sequences with specific HLA alleles at a false discovery rate of 0.05. The only immune exposure information available for the cohort was CMV serostatus. Some IMGT-functional V segments, including TRBV6-2 and TRBV6-3, could not be told apart with the 87-base-pair reads, so those segments were excluded. Strong co-occurrence of HLA alleles, especially DR and DQ, made assigning TCR associations to individual alleles difficult. A total of fewer than 200 TCR beta chains were listed by the study as associated with cytomegalovirus. In a later analysis, TCR association rates were found to vary across HLA loci, with the most associated TCRs seen for DRB1 alleles and the fewest for HLA-C alleles. Presence/absence analyses assumed roughly uniform sequencing depth across donors, an assumption that may not hold. Seventeen rarely observed V segments, including chromosome 9 orphons, were excluded from the earlier analysis of just under 600 of the donors because counts were too low. The cohort was sequenced for TCR beta chains only, and without alpha or paired-chain data the features that could be detected were limited. Because HLA typing was unavailable for some donors at each locus, only the typed subset was used in association tests. In an earlier analysis of around 600 of the donors, most TCR beta V segments appeared in productive rearrangements about 87% or about 30% of the time, broadly matching IMGT annotations.

The cohort was made up of 500 to 850 healthy bone marrow donors. At the time of sampling, every cohort member was nominally healthy, though immune exposures that went unrecorded were likely present. The donor tested CMV seronegative, placing the donor among the 350 or so seronegative members of the cohort. Each donor provided a peripheral blood sample, and peripheral blood mononuclear cells were used for TCR beta sequencing. The Qiagen DNeasy Blood Extraction Kit was used to extract genomic DNA from the blood cell samples. Trimming at the junction amounts to 0 bases on V and 3 bases on J, and the germline ends lie 8 bases apart. The CDR3 contains 14 residues, cysteine and phenylalanine counted. Of the read, only the CDR3 DNA is kept; its 42 bases are in frame from base 1. The germline V gene sets CDR1 to LGHNA and CDR2 to YSLEER.

Input material: PBMCs. The receptor comes from a woman aged 35 to 49 in good health and CMV-seronegative. This chain is built from TRBV4-3 and TRBJ1-2; tentative D gene TRBD1, with 5 bases matching. The DNA reads as follows: TGCGCCAGCAGCCAAGAAACGGGGGACTATGGCTACACCTTC. Its coded protein is CASSQETGDYGYTF.